Each of the 23 T cell receptor beta chains below was sequenced from the same sample in a study of PD-1 blockade in classical Hodgkin lymphoma. Generated by immunoSEQ multiplex PCR, the TCRdb table keeps only in-frame clones and is missing some. The top ten hold around 22% of the sample, which has over 35,000 clones, 60% to 85% seen once. Exposure to brentuximab vedotin varied, and each patient had relapsed following autologous stem cell transplantation. This specimen was peripheral blood mononuclear cells (PBMCs), taken before the second cycle of nivolumab. Receptor source: a human donor with classical Hodgkin lymphoma.

The chain couples TRBV18 to TRBJ1-1; possible D gene TRBD1, 5 bases. With 3 bases removed from V and 1 base from J, the gap between germline ends came to 12 bases. Germline V gene data show CDR1 as KGHSH and CDR2 as LQKENI. The CDR3 loop spans 15 amino acids. The DNA for the CDR3 is TGTGCCAGCTCACCTCAATATCAGGGGAACACTGAAGCTTTCTTT. It yields the protein CASSPQYQGNTEAFF.

As DNA, the CDR3 is TGTGCCAGCAGTTCCTACCCCGGACGGTACTTC. As protein: CASSSYPGRYF. The chain has TRBV6-4 and TRBJ2-7; D remains unclear. The CDR3 spans 11 residues. V was pared by 5 bases and J by 12 bases, with 14 bases between. CDR1 is MRHNA, CDR2 SNTAGT, per germline.

The chain uses TRBV14 and TRBJ2-7, with a weak D call TRBD2 (6 bases). V lost 0 bases, J lost 2 bases, and 23 bases lay in between. CDR3 size: 19 residues. CDR1 SGHDN and CDR2 FVKESK come from the germline V gene. The CDR3 DNA sequence: TGTGCCAGCAGCCAAGATATCTCGTCTAGCGAGCTTAAGGCCTACGAGCAGTACTTC. It yields the protein CASSQDISSSELKAYEQYF. Together with reference TRBV14 and TRBJ2-7, the CDR3 gives the full variable domain: EAGVTQFPSHSVIEKGQTVTLRCDPISGHDNLYWYRRVMGKEIKFLLHFVKESKQDESGMPNNRFLAERTGGTYSTLKVQPAELEDSGVYFCASSQDISSSELKAYEQYFGPGTRLTVT.

In its sample, this clone was seen once. The chain has TRBV27 and TRBJ2-3; D is unresolved. Germline V lookup: CDR1 MNHEY, CDR2 SMNVEV (reference sequence). Deletions cut 4 bases from V and 2 bases from J, with 10 bases between. The length of the CDR3 is 14 residues. The CDR3 DNA sequence: TGTGCCAGCAGTTCCACCGTGGCCACAGATACGCAGTATTTT. Translated: CASSSTVATDTQYF.

The rearrangement uses TRBV28 and TRBJ2-3; 7 nucleotides agree with TRBD2. Germline trimming cut 3 bases from V and 6 bases from J; bases unmatched to any gene: 6. CDR3 length: 14 amino acids. Germline V gene data show CDR1 as MDHEN and CDR2 as SYDVKM. CDR3 loop: CASSLRAGRDTQYF. The CDR3 coding sequence is TGTGCCAGCAGTTTGCGAGCGGGGAGGGATACGCAGTATTTT.

The CDR3 here is CASSIPGFNQPQHF. The CDR3, as DNA: TGTGCCAGTAGTATACCGGGTTTCAATCAGCCCCAGCATTTT. V usage is TRBV19 and J usage is TRBJ1-5; D is uncertain. This CDR3 is 14 amino acids long. Germline CDR1 reads LNHDA; CDR2 reads SQIVND (reference sequence). Deletions cut 2 bases from V and 3 bases from J, with 8 bases between.

This chain joins TRBV10-2 and TRBJ2-7, with TRBD2 matching 9 bases. Trimming removed 0 bases from V and 4 bases from J; junction bases left unmatched: 4. From germline, CDR1 is WSHSY and CDR2 SAAADI. The CDR3 contains 15 residues. CDR3 loop: CASSESSGSTYEQYF. DNA for the CDR3: TGCGCCAGCAGTGAGTCTAGCGGGAGTACGTACGAGCAGTACTTC.

The chain carries TRBV5-1 and TRBJ2-2; the D is unclear. V lost 1 base and J 4 bases, leaving 14 bases between the germline ends. Germline assignment: CDR1 SGHRS and CDR2 YFSETQ. The CDR3 is 16 residues long. The CDR3 region is CASSLMAQGGTGELFF. CDR3 nucleotides: TGCGCCAGCAGCTTGATGGCTCAAGGCGGCACCGGGGAGCTGTTTTTT.

The V gene is TRBV6-6, the J gene TRBJ2-5, with D perhaps TRBD2 (6 bases). Germline V lookup: CDR1 MNHNY, CDR2 SVGAGI (reference sequence). Trimming left V 7 bases short and J 2 bases short, with 8 bases between. CDR3 length: 12 amino acids. The CDR3 reads CASTSVQETQYF. Written as DNA, the CDR3 is TGTGCCAGCACTAGCGTACAAGAGACCCAGTACTTC.

Only a few counts were recorded for this clone. V and J are TRBV7-3 and TRBJ1-6; 7 positions agree with TRBD1. The V gene end was trimmed by 5 bases and the J gene end by 7 bases; junction bases not matched to a gene: 5. The CDR3 has 14 residues. Per germline, CDR1 SGHTA and CDR2 FQGTGA. The CDR3 region has the DNA TGTGCCAGCAGCCATGGGACAGCGAATTCACCCCTCCACTTT. This sequence encodes CASSHGTANSPLHF.

The chain couples TRBV19 to TRBJ1-2, with unresolved D. The CDR3 consists of 12 residues. V lost 4 bases, J lost 4 bases, and 7 bases lay in between. Germline CDR1 reads LNHDA; CDR2 reads SQIVND (reference sequence). CDR3 sequence: CASSTTVYGYTF. The CDR3 DNA follows: TGTGCCAGTAGTACTACAGTCTATGGCTACACCTTC. Looking up the rest from reference TRBV19 and TRBJ1-2 gives the full variable domain: DGGITQSPKYLFRKEGQNVTLSCEQNLNHDAMYWYRQDPGQGLRLIYYSQIVNDFQKGDIAEGYSVSREKKESFPLTVTSAQKNPTAFYLCASSTTVYGYTFGSGTRLTVV.

The table lists this clone with a count of one. The J gene is TRBJ2-5, the V gene TRBV27; TRBD1 agrees at 7 bases. Per the germline V gene, CDR1 is MNHEY and CDR2 is SMNVEV (reference sequence). Losses at the gene ends were 10 bases for V and 5 bases for J; bases not matched to a gene: 13. The CDR3 contains 14 residues. The CDR3 is CATSTGMGVETQYF. CDR3 bases: TGTGCCACTTCGACAGGGATGGGGGTGGAGACCCAGTACTTC.

The V call is TRBV6-1, the J call TRBJ1-1; D remains ambiguous. The germline CDR1 and CDR2 sequences are MNHNS and SASEGT. Trimming left V 2 bases short and J 1 base short, with 8 bases between. The length of the CDR3 is 14 residues. The CDR3 loop is CASSEIAENTEAFF. CDR3 nucleotides: TGTGCCAGCAGTGAAATCGCAGAGAACACTGAAGCTTTCTTT.

The CDR3 region is CASSPGQHDRAIYGYTF. The CDR3 DNA reads as TGTGCCAGCTCACCAGGCCAACACGACCGGGCTATCTATGGCTACACCTTC. The chain employs TRBV18 and TRBJ1-2; no definite D call. The CDR3 is 17 amino acids. Germline-derived CDR1 and CDR2 are KGHSH and LQKENI. V was cut by 2 bases and J by 4 bases, with 20 bases left in between. Full variable domain (rest looked up from reference TRBV18 and TRBJ1-2): NAGVMQNPRHLVRRRGQEARLRCSPMKGHSHVYWYRQLPEEGLKFMVYLQKENIIDESGMPKERFSAEFPKEGPSILRIQQVVRGDSAAYFCASSPGQHDRAIYGYTFGSGTRLTVV.

This clone is a singleton in its sample. This chain joins TRBV5-1 and TRBJ1-2, with D perhaps TRBD1 (5 bases). The CDR3 has 14 residues. Germline CDR1 SGHRS, CDR2 YFSETQ. The V and J ends lost 5 bases and 4 bases respectively, with 15 bases between them. CDR3: CASRDAGRVYGYTF. CDR3 DNA sequence: TGCGCCAGCAGAGACGCAGGGAGAGTCTATGGCTACACCTTC.

The chain uses TRBV6-1 and TRBJ2-3; TRBD1 is a possible D gene (6 bases). With 5 bases removed from V and 3 bases from J, the gap between germline ends came to 12 bases. Germline CDR1 MNHNS, CDR2 SASEGT. The CDR3 has 14 amino acids. The CDR3 region is CASSRQGMTDTQYF. CDR3 coding DNA: TGTGCCAGCAGTCGGCAGGGGATGACAGATACGCAGTATTTT.

V and J are TRBV6-5 and TRBJ1-6, with 7 bases fitting TRBD1. CDR1 and CDR2 from the germline V gene are MNHEY and SVGAGI. Trimming took 2 bases from V and 8 from J; bases not matched to a gene: 9. The CDR3 sequence is 16 residues long. CDR3 in amino acids: CASSYQTGRIDSPLHF. Here the CDR3 DNA reads TGTGCCAGCAGTTACCAGACAGGGCGGATCGATTCACCCCTCCACTTT.

This clone was counted a few times. This sequence joins TRBV2 and TRBJ1-1, with TRBD1 as a possible D gene (5 bases). The V end was cut by 0 bases, the J end by 0 bases, with 8 bases between. CDR3 length: 15 amino acids. Germline V CDR1 and CDR2: SNHLY, FYNNEI. In DNA form, the CDR3 reads TGTGCCAGCAGTGAAGCGCGGGGGTTGAACACTGAAGCTTTCTTT. Protein product: CASSEARGLNTEAFF.

The rearrangement joins TRBV5-1 to TRBJ2-3; possible D gene TRBD2, 6 bases. V was cut by 1 base and J by 2 bases, with 11 bases left in between. Germline values: CDR1 SGHRS, CDR2 YFSETQ. This CDR3 has 15 amino acids. CDR3 DNA sequence: TGCGCCAGCAGCTTGTGGGGAGGCAACACAGATACGCAGTATTTT. It codes for CASSLWGGNTDTQYF.

The rearrangement joins TRBV5-4 to TRBJ2-3; D is ambiguous. Germline loops: CDR1 SGHNT, CDR2 YYREEE (reference sequence). The CDR3 covers 12 residues. V shed 3 bases and J shed 0 bases, with 2 bases lying between them. CDR3 sequence reads: CASSYSTDTQYF. The CDR3 coding sequence is TGTGCCAGCAGCTATAGCACAGATACGCAGTATTTT.

This chain uses TRBV5-4 with TRBJ2-3; 7 nucleotides match TRBD1. J lost 3 bases, V lost 2 bases, and 6 bases had no gene match. CDR1 SGHNT and CDR2 YYREEE come from the germline V gene (reference sequence). The CDR3 extends over 15 amino acids. Written as DNA, the CDR3 is TGTGCCAGCAGCTTTGAGGGGGCGATGACAGATACGCAGTATTTT. Protein sequence: CASSFEGAMTDTQYF.

The rearrangement joins TRBV6-6 to TRBJ2-2; maybe TRBD2 (5 bases). Germline CDR1 is MNHNY and CDR2 is SVGAGI (reference sequence). This CDR3 has 14 residues. V gave up 8 bases and J gave up 4 bases, with 14 bases separating them. The CDR3 sequence: CASLGLAGTGELFF. For the CDR3, the DNA is TGTGCCAGCCTCGGGCTAGCCGGCACCGGGGAGCTGTTTTTT.

The chain recombines TRBV19 with TRBJ2-5; 9 nucleotides match TRBD2. CDR3 length: 16 amino acids. Germline values: CDR1 LNHDA, CDR2 SQIVND (reference sequence). Trimming at V came to 0 bases and at J to 1 base, leaving 3 bases not matched to a gene. CDR3 residues: CASSIETSGFQETQYF. CDR3 DNA sequence: TGTGCCAGTAGTATAGAGACTAGCGGATTCCAAGAGACCCAGTACTTC.